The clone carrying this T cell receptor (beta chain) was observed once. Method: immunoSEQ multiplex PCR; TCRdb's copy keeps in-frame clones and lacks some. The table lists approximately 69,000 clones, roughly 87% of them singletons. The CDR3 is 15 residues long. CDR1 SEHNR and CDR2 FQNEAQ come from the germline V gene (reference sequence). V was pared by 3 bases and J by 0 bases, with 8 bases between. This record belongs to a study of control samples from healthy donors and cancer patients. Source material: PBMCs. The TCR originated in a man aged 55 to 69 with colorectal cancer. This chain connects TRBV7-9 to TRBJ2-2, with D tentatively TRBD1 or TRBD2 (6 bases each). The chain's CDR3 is CASSFGGPNTGELFF. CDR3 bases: TGTGCCAGCAGCTTCGGGGGCCCGAACACCGGGGAGCTGTTTTTT.